This T cell receptor beta chain is from a study of identical twins. Overall study results and limits: The abundant beta clonotypes from cord blood had fewer insertions, and memory repertoires had none of this.

Healthy Caucasians made up all donors. TCRdb reprocessed the 5' RACE reads with MiXCR, giving one entry per CDR3 protein. Altogether roughly 1.6 million distinct CDR3 sequences are present, more than 30% being singletons, with the ten largest covering 0.27%. The sample holds a few counts of this clonotype. Its antigen remains unknown. The sequenced sample consisted of cord blood. The sequence came from a newborn girl in good health.

For the CDR3, the DNA is TGTGCCAGCAGTTTTCAACCGCCGGGGGCGGGCTACACCTTC. Translation gives CASSFQPPGAGYTF. The rearrangement uses TRBV3-1 and TRBJ1-2; possible D gene TRBD1, 6 bases. The CDR3 totals 14 residues. Trimming left V 6 bases short and J 8 bases short, with 19 bases between. The V gene's germline CDR1 is LGHDT and CDR2 YNNKEL (reference sequence).